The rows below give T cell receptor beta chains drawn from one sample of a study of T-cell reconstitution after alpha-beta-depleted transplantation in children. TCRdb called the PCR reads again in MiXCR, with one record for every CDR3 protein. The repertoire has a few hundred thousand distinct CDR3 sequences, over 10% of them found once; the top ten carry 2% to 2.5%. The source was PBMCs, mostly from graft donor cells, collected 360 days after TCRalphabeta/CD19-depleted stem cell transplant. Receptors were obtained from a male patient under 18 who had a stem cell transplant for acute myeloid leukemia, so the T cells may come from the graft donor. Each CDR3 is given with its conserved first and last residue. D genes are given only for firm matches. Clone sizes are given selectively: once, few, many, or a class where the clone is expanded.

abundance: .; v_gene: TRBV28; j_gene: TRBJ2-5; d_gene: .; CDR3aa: CASSTLGRWETQYF; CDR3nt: TGTGCCAGCAGTACCCTCGGACGTTGGGAGACCCAGTACTTC
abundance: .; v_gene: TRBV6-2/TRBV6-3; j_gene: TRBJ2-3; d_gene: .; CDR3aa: CASSSRRNTDTQYF; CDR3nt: TGTGCCAGCAGTTCCCGTCGGAACACAGATACGCAGTATTTT
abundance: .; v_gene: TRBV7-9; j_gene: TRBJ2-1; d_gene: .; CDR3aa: CASSPHGSIEQFF; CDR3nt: TGTGCCAGCAGCCCACACGGCTCTATCGAGCAGTTCTTC
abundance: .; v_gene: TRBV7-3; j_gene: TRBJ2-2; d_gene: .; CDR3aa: CASSLVMTGELFF; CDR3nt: TGTGCCAGCAGCTTAGTTATGACGGGGGAGCTGTTTTTT
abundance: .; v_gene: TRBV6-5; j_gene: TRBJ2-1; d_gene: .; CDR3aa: CASSYERLYNEQFF; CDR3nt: TGTGCCAGCAGTTACGAGAGGCTCTACAATGAGCAGTTCTTC
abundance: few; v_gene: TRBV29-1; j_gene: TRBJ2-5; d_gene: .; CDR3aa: CSVVGPMETQYF; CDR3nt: TGCAGCGTTGTCGGCCCTATGGAGACCCAGTACTTC
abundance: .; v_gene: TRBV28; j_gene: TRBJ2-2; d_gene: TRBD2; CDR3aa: CASSASGSHTGELFF; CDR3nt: TGTGCCAGCAGTGCTAGCGGGAGTCATACCGGGGAGCTGTTTTTT
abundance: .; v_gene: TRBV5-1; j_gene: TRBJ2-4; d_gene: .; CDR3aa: CASSLGQPWANIQYF; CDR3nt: TGCGCCAGCAGCTTGGGACAGCCCTGGGCAAACATTCAGTACTTC
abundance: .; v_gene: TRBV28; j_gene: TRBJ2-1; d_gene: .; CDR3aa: CASSLSFLYNEQFF; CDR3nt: TGTGCCAGCAGCCTCTCCTTCCTCTACAATGAGCAGTTCTTC
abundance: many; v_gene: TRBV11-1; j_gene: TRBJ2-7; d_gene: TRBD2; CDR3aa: CASSPDWTSPRYEQYF; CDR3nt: TGTGCCAGCAGCCCTGATTGGACTAGCCCTCGCTACGAGCAGTACTTC
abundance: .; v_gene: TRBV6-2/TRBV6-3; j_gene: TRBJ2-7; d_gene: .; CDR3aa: CASSYYHSYEQYF; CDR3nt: TGTGCCAGCAGTTACTACCACTCCTACGAGCAGTACTTC
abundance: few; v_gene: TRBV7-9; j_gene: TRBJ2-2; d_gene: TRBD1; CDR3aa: CASSSRRPDRVTGELFF; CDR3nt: TGTGCCAGCAGCTCAAGACGCCCAGACAGGGTGACCGGGGAGCTGTTTTTT
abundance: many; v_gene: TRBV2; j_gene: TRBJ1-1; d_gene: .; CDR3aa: CASVTGRMNTEAFF; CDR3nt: TGTGCCAGCGTGACCGGGAGGATGAACACTGAAGCTTTCTTT
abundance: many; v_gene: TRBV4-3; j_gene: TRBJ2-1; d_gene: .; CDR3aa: CASSQDDGPSYNEQFF; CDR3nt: TGCGCCAGCAGCCAAGATGATGGCCCCTCCTACAATGAGCAGTTCTTC
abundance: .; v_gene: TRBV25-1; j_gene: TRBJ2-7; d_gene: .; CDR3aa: CASSFGGWNEQYF; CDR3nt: TGTGCCAGCAGTTTTGGGGGATGGAACGAGCAGTACTTC
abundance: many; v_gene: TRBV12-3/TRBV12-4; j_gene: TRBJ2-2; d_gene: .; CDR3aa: CASSLAIPGTGELFF; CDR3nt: TGTGCCAGCAGTTTGGCAATCCCGGGCACCGGGGAGCTGTTTTTT
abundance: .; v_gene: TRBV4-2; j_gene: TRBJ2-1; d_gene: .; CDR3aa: CASSQEVLLAEQFF; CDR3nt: TGTGCCAGCAGCCAAGAAGTATTACTAGCAGAGCAGTTCTTC